The T cell receptor beta chain under discussion was sequenced for a study of CD8 T cells in Susac syndrome. RNA was extracted with the RNeasy kit, and a quantity of roughly 0.45 to 1 ug was reverse transcribed using random hexamers. Each CDR3 protein gets one entry after TCRdb re-called the immunoSEQ multiplex PCR reads with MiXCR. Counted here are around 300,000 distinct CDR3 sequences, around 91% occurring once; the ten biggest clones make up under 0.2%. The CDR3 runs to 17 residues. Trimming shortened V by 5 bases and J by 6 bases, and 23 bases separated the two germline ends. Germline CDR1 SNHLY, CDR2 FYNNEI.

The clonotype was recovered from a human donor with multiple sclerosis. The sequenced sample was CD8+ T cells from PBMCs. This chain links TRBV2 with TRBJ2-1, with D tentatively TRBD1 or TRBD2 (6 bases each). In DNA form, the CDR3 reads TGTGCCAGCAGTCCCCCGGGGGTGGGGGCTAGGGGCAATGAGCAGTTCTTC. Encoded protein: CASSPPGVGARGNEQFF.